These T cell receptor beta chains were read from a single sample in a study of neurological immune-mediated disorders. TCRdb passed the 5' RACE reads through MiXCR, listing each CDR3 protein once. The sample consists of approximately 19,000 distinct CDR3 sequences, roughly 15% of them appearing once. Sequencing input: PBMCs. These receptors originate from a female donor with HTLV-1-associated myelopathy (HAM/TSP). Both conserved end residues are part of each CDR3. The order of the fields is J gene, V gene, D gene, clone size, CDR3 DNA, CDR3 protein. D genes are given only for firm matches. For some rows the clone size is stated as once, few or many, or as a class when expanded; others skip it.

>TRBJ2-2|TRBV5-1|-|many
TGCGCCAGCAATCGGGCCCCGAACACCGGGGAGCTGTTTTTT
CASNRAPNTGELFF
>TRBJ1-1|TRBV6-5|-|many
TGTGCCAGCAGTACCCGCGGGGGTCGCACTGAAGCTTTCTTT
CASSTRGGRTEAFF
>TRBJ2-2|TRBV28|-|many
TGTGCCAGCAGCCCCAGCAGGGGCGGGGAGCTGTTTTTT
CASSPSRGGELFF
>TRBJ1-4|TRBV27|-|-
TGTGCCAGCAGTTCGGGCCGGGGGTCTCATGAAAAACTGTTTTTT
CASSSGRGSHEKLFF
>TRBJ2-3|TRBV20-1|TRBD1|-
TGCAGTGCTAGGGACAGGGGAAGAGATACGCAGTATTTT
CSARDRGRDTQYF
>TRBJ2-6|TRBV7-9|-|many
TGTGCCAGCAGCTTAACTGGGGCCAACGTCCTGACTTTC
CASSLTGANVLTF
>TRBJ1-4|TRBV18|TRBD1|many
TGTGCCAGCTCACCGACAGGGGCGAATGAAAAACTGTTTTTT
CASSPTGANEKLFF
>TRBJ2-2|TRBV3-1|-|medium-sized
TGTGCCAGCAGCCAGAGGGAGAACACCGGGGAGCTGTTTTTT
CASSQRENTGELFF
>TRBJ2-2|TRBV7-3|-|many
TGTGCCAGCAGCTCGGGGTACGGGAGTGGGGAGCTGTTTTTT
CASSSGYGSGELFF
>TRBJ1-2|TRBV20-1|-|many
TGCAGTGCTAGAGCTGATCGGGGAGGCTACACCTTC
CSARADRGGYTF
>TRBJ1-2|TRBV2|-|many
TGTGCCAGCACTGGGAAAGGTGGCTACACCTTC
CASTGKGGYTF
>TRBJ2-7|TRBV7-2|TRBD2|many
TGTGCCAGCGGCCAAGCGGGGGCGCGAGAGCAGTACTTC
CASGQAGAREQYF
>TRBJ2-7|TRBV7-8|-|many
TGTGCCAGCAGCTTGCTAGGGAGTTACGAGCAGTACTTC
CASSLLGSYEQYF
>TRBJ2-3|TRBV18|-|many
TGTGCCAGCTCACCTTTGGACCTGGGAGATACGCAGTATTTT
CASSPLDLGDTQYF
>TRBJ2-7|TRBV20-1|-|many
TGCAGTGACGAGAGGGGGACCTCCTACGAGCAGTACTTC
CSDERGTSYEQYF
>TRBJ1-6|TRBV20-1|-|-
TGCAGTGCTACCCTGGTGGGACTCAATTCACCCCTCCACTTT
CSATLVGLNSPLHF
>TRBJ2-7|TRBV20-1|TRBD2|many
TGCAGTGCTAGCGTTACACAAGCGGGGTATTTCGAGCAGTACTTC
CSASVTQAGYFEQYF
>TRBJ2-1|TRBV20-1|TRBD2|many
TGCAGTGCAGAAGATGGGACTAGCGGGGCCTACAATGAGCAGTTCTTC
CSAEDGTSGAYNEQFF
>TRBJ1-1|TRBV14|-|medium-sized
TGTGCCAGCAGCCAAGTTAGGGGGAGGGCTTTCTTT
CASSQVRGRAFF
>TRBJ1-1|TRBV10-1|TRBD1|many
TGCGCCAGCAGTGAGTTTGGGACAGGCGTTATGAACACTGAAGCTTTCTTT
CASSEFGTGVMNTEAFF
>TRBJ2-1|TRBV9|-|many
TGTGCCAGCAGCGTAGTAGGGGGGGAGACCAATGAGCAGTTCTTC
CASSVVGGETNEQFF
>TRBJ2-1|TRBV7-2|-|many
TGTGCCAGCAGCCAGTGGTACAGCGATGAGCAGTTCTTC
CASSQWYSDEQFF
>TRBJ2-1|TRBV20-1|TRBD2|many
TGCAGTGCTAGAGATTCCCTCAAGGTAGCGGGAGGGGAAGAGCAGTTCTTC
CSARDSLKVAGGEEQFF
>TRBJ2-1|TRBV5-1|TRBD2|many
TGCGCCAGCAGCTACGGGGGGGCCTTGAATGAGCAGTTCTTC
CASSYGGALNEQFF
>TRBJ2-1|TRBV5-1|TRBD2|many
TGCGCCAGCAGCCTATATCAAGCGGGGGGTGATGAGCAGTTCTTC
CASSLYQAGGDEQFF
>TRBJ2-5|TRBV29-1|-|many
TGCAGCGGCAAAGGAGGGAAAGAGACCCAGTACTTC
CSGKGGKETQYF
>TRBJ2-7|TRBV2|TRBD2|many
TGTGCCAGCAGTCCCTCTAGCGGAAGCTCCTACGAGCAGTACTTC
CASSPSSGSSYEQYF
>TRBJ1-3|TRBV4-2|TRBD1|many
TGTGCCAGCAGCCTCGGACAGGGAGGAAACACCATATATTTT
CASSLGQGGNTIYF
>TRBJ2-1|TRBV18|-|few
TGTGCCAGCTCACCATGGGGGGCCGCCCGCGATGAGCAGTTCTTC
CASSPWGAARDEQFF
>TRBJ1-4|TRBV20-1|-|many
TGCAGTGCCGGAGAGCTCGAGACAACTAATGAAAAACTGTTTTTT
CSAGELETTNEKLFF
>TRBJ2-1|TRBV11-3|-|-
TGTGCCAGCAGCCCGGGCGGTCCCCTCTCCTACAATGAGCAGTTCTTC
CASSPGGPLSYNEQFF
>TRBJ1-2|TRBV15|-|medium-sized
TGTGCCACCAGCAGAGATCGGGGGAATGGGTATGGCTACACCTTC
CATSRDRGNGYGYTF
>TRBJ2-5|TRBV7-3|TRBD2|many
TGTGCCAGCAGCCTGGGGGTTGGCGGGGGTACACAAGAGACCCAGTACTTC
CASSLGVGGGTQETQYF
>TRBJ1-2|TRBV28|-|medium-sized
TGTGCCAGCAGACCGGGACACACTGGCTACACCTTC
CASRPGHTGYTF
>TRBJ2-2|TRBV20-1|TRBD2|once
TGCAGTGCTAGACGTAGCGGGGGGCCCGTGAACACCGGGGAGCTGTTTTTT
CSARRSGGPVNTGELFF
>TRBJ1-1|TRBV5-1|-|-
TGCGCCAGCAGCCCCTACCAAGGGGCAGGGACTGAAGCTTTCTTT
CASSPYQGAGTEAFF
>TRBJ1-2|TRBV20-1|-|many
TGCAGTGCTATCGAGGGTCTCGGAGGCTACACCTTC
CSAIEGLGGYTF
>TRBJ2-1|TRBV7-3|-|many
TGTGCCAGCAGCTCCCAGACTACCTCCGATGAGCAGTTCTTC
CASSSQTTSDEQFF
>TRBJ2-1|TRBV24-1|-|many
TGTGCCACCACTGAGGGGCAGGGTTATTTCAATGAGCAGTTCTTC
CATTEGQGYFNEQFF
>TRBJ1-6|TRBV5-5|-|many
TGTGCCAGCAATTCTCCCGGGTATTCACCCCTCCACTTT
CASNSPGYSPLHF
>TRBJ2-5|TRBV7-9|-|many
TGTGCCAGCAGCCGACCACAAGAGACCCAGTACTTC
CASSRPQETQYF
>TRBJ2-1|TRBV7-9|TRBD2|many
TGTGCCAGCAGCCTCAGCGGGGGGGCCGGACATGAGCAGTTCTTC
CASSLSGGAGHEQFF
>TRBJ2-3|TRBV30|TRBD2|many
TGTGCCTGGACCTCAGCGGGAGCAGATACGCAGTATTTT
CAWTSAGADTQYF
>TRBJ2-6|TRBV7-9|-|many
TGTGCCAGCAGCTTACCTTCTGGGGCCAACGTCCTGACTTTC
CASSLPSGANVLTF
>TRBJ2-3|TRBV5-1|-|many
TGCGCCAGCAGCTTCGGGGCCGGAGATACGCAGTATTTT
CASSFGAGDTQYF
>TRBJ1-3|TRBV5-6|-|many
TGTGCCAGCAGCCTCGGGTTCTCTGGAAACACCATATATTTT
CASSLGFSGNTIYF
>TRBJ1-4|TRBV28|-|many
TGTGCCACCGCCCGGGCACCGGAAAAACTGTTTTTT
CATARAPEKLFF
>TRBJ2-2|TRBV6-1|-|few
TGTGCCAGCAGTCCCCTAACTAGCACCGGGGAGCTGTTTTTT
CASSPLTSTGELFF
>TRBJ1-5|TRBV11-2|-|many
TGTGCCAGCAGCTCGGGACACCTCGGAGGCAATCAGCCCCAGCATTTT
CASSSGHLGGNQPQHF
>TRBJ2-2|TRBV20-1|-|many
TGCAGTGCTCCGTCTACGGGCACCGGGGAGCTGTTTTTT
CSAPSTGTGELFF
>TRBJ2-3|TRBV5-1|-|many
TGCGCCAGCAGCTTGGAGTCAGGGAGTACAGATACGCAGTATTTT
CASSLESGSTDTQYF
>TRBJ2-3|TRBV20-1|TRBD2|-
TGCAGTGCTACGACTAGCGGGGGGGCCTCAGATACGCAGTATTTT
CSATTSGGASDTQYF
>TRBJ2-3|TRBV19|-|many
TGTGCCAGTAGTATCCAGGCGACACTGTATACGCAGTATTTT
CASSIQATLYTQYF
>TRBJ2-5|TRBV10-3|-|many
TGTGCCATCAGTTACAGGGACCGGGAGACCCAGTACTTC
CAISYRDRETQYF
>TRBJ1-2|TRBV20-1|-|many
TGCAGTGCCGCGAAGGGCGGCTATGGCTACACCTTC
CSAAKGGYGYTF
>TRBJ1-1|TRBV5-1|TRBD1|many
TGCGCCAGCAGCTCGACAGGGGGCCGTGCGGATGCTTTCTTT
CASSSTGGRADAFF
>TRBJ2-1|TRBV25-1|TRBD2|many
TGTGCCAGCAGCGCCGGGACTAGCGGGAGGAGCTCCTACAATGAGCAGTTCTTC
CASSAGTSGRSSYNEQFF
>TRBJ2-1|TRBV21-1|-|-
TGTGTCAGCAGCAAAGGAGACAGTCGGGCCACCGCCTCCTACAATGAGCAGTTCTTC
CVSSKGDSRATASYNEQFF
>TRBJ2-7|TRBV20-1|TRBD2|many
TGCAGTGCGGGGACTAGCGGGATGTACGAGCAGTACTTC
CSAGTSGMYEQYF